The next 20 T cell receptor beta chains were all read from a single sample in a study of blood T cell repertoires in COVID-19. Clones were sequenced by immunoSEQ multiplex PCR, and TCRdb holds only the in-frame ones, with some missing. The sample yields 50,000 to 80,000 clones, 70% to 85% seen once. The sequenced material came from peripheral blood. Receptors originate from an older woman with acute or convalescent COVID-19.

This chain uses TRBV10-3 with TRBJ1-1; D is unresolved. Germline loops: CDR1 ENHRY, CDR2 SYGVKD. The CDR3 runs to 12 residues. Trimming removed 11 bases from V and 3 bases from J, with 13 bases in between. CDR3 nucleotides: TGTGCCTGCTGCGGAGAGGACACTGAAGCTTTCTTT. Its translation is CACCGEDTEAFF.

The chain employs TRBV10-3 and TRBJ1-1, with 9 nucleotides matching TRBD1. In germline, CDR1 is ENHRY, CDR2 SYGVKD. The CDR3 length is 14 residues. With 11 bases clipped from V and 0 bases from J, the junction kept 7 bases outside the gene matches. CDR3 sequence: CAVGTGLMNTEAFF. The CDR3 DNA follows: TGTGCCGTAGGGACAGGGCTTATGAACACTGAAGCTTTCTTT.

The chain is built from TRBV4-2 and TRBJ1-3; D perhaps matches TRBD1 (5 bases). The germline V and J ends were trimmed by 0 bases and 8 bases, with 8 bases remaining between them. The CDR3 runs to 13 residues. Germline loops: CDR1 LGHNA, CDR2 YNFKEQ. This CDR3 reads CASSQDRADTIYF. The CDR3 region has the DNA TGTGCCAGCAGCCAAGACAGGGCAGACACCATATATTTT.

CDR3 DNA sequence: TGTGCCAGCAGCGTAGCTCACAGGGTCGACGAGCAGTACTTC. This codes for CASSVAHRVDEQYF. This rearrangement joins TRBV9 to TRBJ2-7; weak D call: TRBD1 (6 bases). Germline values: CDR1 SGDLS, CDR2 YYNGEE. The CDR3 extends over 14 amino acids. Trimming removed 0 bases at V and 5 bases at J, with 12 bases between.

CDR3: CASSSTGVNTEAFF. CDR3 DNA sequence: TGCGCCAGCAGCTCGACAGGGGTGAACACTGAAGCTTTCTTT. The V gene is TRBV5-1, the J gene TRBJ1-1; 8 bases fit TRBD1. In germline, CDR1 is SGHRS, CDR2 YFSETQ. The J segment lost 0 bases and the V segment lost 3 bases, leaving 1 base of the junction unmatched. This CDR3 is 14 amino acids long.

The chain recombines TRBV5-1 with TRBJ2-3; perhaps TRBD1 as D (7 bases). The CDR3 spans 14 residues. Trimming took off 5 bases at V and 1 base at J, with 11 bases between the two ends. Looked up from germline, CDR1 is SGHRS and CDR2 is YFSETQ. DNA of the CDR3: TGCGCCAGCAGGGAGGGGGCCCGCACAGATACGCAGTATTTT. The encoded protein is CASREGARTDTQYF.

This clone was counted a single time. The chain links TRBV6-1 to TRBJ1-2, with a tentative D call TRBD1 (5 bases). V lost 1 base, J lost 7 bases, and 13 bases lay in between. Germline CDR1 is MNHNS and CDR2 is SASEGT. The CDR3 is 14 residues long. Here the CDR3 reads CASSEGPRAAGYTF. The CDR3 DNA reads as TGTGCCAGCAGTGAAGGACCCAGGGCAGCTGGCTACACCTTC.

J is TRBJ2-5 and V is TRBV7-2; TRBD2 matches at 8 bases. Trimming cost V 5 bases and J 5 bases; bases outside gene matches: 19. Germline V gene sequence: CDR1 SGHTA, CDR2 FQGNSA. This CDR3 spans 18 amino acids. The CDR3: CASSRGSPSAGGGETQYF. The CDR3 DNA sequence: TGTGCCAGCAGCCGGGGGAGCCCCTCGGCGGGGGGAGGGGAGACCCAGTACTTC.

J is TRBJ1-1 and V is TRBV9; D gene uncertain. The CDR3 has 14 amino acids. Per the germline V gene, CDR1 is SGDLS and CDR2 is YYNGEE. The V end was cut by 0 bases, the J end by 0 bases, with 6 bases between. The CDR3 region is CASSVAPMNTEAFF. The DNA of the CDR3 is TGTGCCAGCAGCGTAGCCCCCATGAACACTGAAGCTTTCTTT.

This clone has a handful of counts. The CDR3, as DNA: TGTGCCAGCAGCTTAGGCAGGGGCGAGCCCCAGCATTTT. Its translation: CASSLGRGEPQHF. V usage is TRBV11-2 and J usage is TRBJ1-5; TRBD1 might be the D (6 bases). Per the germline V gene, CDR1 is SGHAT and CDR2 is FQNNGV. The V end lost 1 base, the J end lost 8 bases, and 9 bases lay between the germline ends. The length of the CDR3 is 13 residues. Using reference TRBV11-2 and TRBJ1-5 for the parts outside the CDR3, the full variable domain is EAGVAQSPRYKIIEKRQSVAFWCNPISGHATLYWYQQILGQGPKLLIQFQNNGVVDDSQLPKDRFSAERLKGVDSTLKIQPAKLEDSAVYLCASSLGRGEPQHFGDGTRLSIL.

J is TRBJ1-5 and V is TRBV27; 9 nucleotides agree with TRBD1. CDR1 and CDR2 from the germline V gene are MNHEY and SMNVEV (reference sequence). The CDR3 is 16 residues long. V lost 2 bases and J lost 4; bases outside the gene matches: 6. The CDR3: CASSLKGQGKNQPQHF. In DNA form, the CDR3 reads TGTGCCAGCAGTTTAAAGGGACAGGGAAAGAATCAGCCCCAGCATTTT.

The CDR3 nucleotides read TGTGCCAGCAGCTACACGGGAAACTATGGCTACACCTTC. Protein product: CASSYTGNYGYTF. The chain couples TRBV13 to TRBJ1-2, with D hard to call. There are 13 residues in the CDR3. V gave up 4 bases and J gave up 2 bases, with 8 bases separating them. Germline V gene lookup returns CDR1 PRHDT and CDR2 FYEKMQ (reference sequence). Supplemented by reference TRBV13 and TRBJ1-2, the full variable domain reads AAGVIQSPRHLIKEKRETATLKCYPIPRHDTVYWYQQGPGQDPQFLISFYEKMQSDKGSIPDRFSAQQFSDYHSELNMSSLELGDSALYFCASSYTGNYGYTFGSGTRLTVV.

The rearrangement links TRBV7-6 to TRBJ1-2, with 9 positions matching TRBD1. With 7 bases clipped from V and 6 bases from J, the junction kept 12 bases outside the gene matches. There are 15 residues in the CDR3. Per the germline V gene, CDR1 is SGHVS and CDR2 is FNYEAQ. The CDR3 reads CASTSAGQGINGYTF. Here the CDR3 DNA reads TGTGCCAGCACCTCCGCGGGACAGGGAATTAATGGCTACACCTTC.

The CDR3 DNA sequence: TGCGCCAGCAGCCCAGGAGGGACAGGGGGCACAGATACGCAGTATTTT. Its translation: CASSPGGTGGTDTQYF. This rearrangement joins TRBV5-1 to TRBJ2-3; 10 positions agree with TRBD1. This CDR3 contains 16 residues. From germline, CDR1 is SGHRS and CDR2 YFSETQ. The junction had 6 bases not matched to a gene; V was cut back by 4 bases and J by 1 base.

The chain combines TRBV10-3 with TRBJ2-3; 8 bases align to TRBD2. The CDR3 has 14 residues. The V segment lost 5 bases and the J segment 5 bases; nucleotides outside the gene matches: 6. Germline CDR1 and CDR2: ENHRY and SYGVKD. The CDR3 region has the DNA TGTGCCATCAGTCTCGGGGGGGCAAAAGATACGCAGTATTTT. It specifies CAISLGGAKDTQYF.

As concerns this clone: Other DNA sequences of this sample code for an identical CDR3. The chain couples TRBV12-3 or TRBV12-4 to TRBJ1-1; TRBD1 might be the D (6 bases). Trimming pared 2 bases from V and 4 bases from J, leaving 8 bases between. The CDR3 contains 13 residues. The CDR3 spells CASSLRGSTEAFF. CDR3 in DNA: TGTGCCAGCAGTTTAAGGGGGTCCACTGAAGCTTTCTTT.

The chain is built from TRBV3-1 (or the pseudogene TRBV3-2) and TRBJ2-7; 14 bases fit TRBD2. This CDR3 contains 19 residues. Germline CDR1 is LGHDT and CDR2 is YNNKEL (reference sequence). Unmatched junction bases numbered 9, after V lost 2 bases and J lost 0 bases. As DNA, the CDR3 is TGTGCCAGCAGCCAACCCCTTGGACTAGCGGGGGGCGGCTCCTACGAGCAGTACTTC. This encodes CASSQPLGLAGGGSYEQYF.

The chain combines TRBV29-1 with TRBJ2-2; TRBD1 matches at 10 bases. Germline lookup yields CDR1 SQVTM and CDR2 ANQGSEA. CDR3 length: 14 residues. V gave up 8 bases and J gave up 1 base; unmatched junction bases: 4. The CDR3 region is CSFDRGQNTGELFF. In DNA, the CDR3 is TGCAGCTTCGACAGGGGGCAGAACACCGGGGAGCTGTTTTTT.

This clone was seen once. The V and J genes are TRBV2 and TRBJ2-3, with 10 bases lining up with TRBD2. Unmatched junction bases numbered 2, after V lost 8 bases and J lost 3 bases. Germline V CDR1 and CDR2: SNHLY, FYNNEI. This CDR3 has 13 residues. The CDR3, as DNA: TGTGCCAGCCGAGCGGGGGGGACAGATACGCAGTATTTT. This gives the protein CASRAGGTDTQYF.

The rearrangement links TRBV3-1 (or the pseudogene TRBV3-2) to TRBJ2-7; tentatively, D is TRBD2 (6 bases). Per germline, CDR1 LGHDT and CDR2 YNNKEL (reference sequence). Between the trimmed V and J ends, which lost 3 bases and 7 bases, there was a span of 16 bases. The CDR3 has 14 amino acids. The CDR3 region is CASSQITGVREQYF. DNA for the CDR3: TGTGCCAGCAGCCAGATAACGGGGGTCCGGGAGCAGTACTTC.